This TCR beta chain was captured by sequencing in a study of cytomegalovirus exposure and HLA in healthy donors. PCR involved 60 Vbeta and 13 Jbeta primers. Sequencing used immunoSEQ multiplex PCR; TCRdb keeps in-frame clones, though not all of them. The sample holds more than 90,000 clones, around 76% seen once. This CDR3 spans 14 amino acids. Trimming shortened V by 6 bases and J by 4 bases, and 15 bases separated the two germline ends. Germline CDR1 is MNHNS and CDR2 is SASEGT. This clone was detected a few times. The TCR comes from a man aged 40-55 years in good health and CMV-seropositive. The sequenced material came from PBMCs. The rearrangement joins TRBV6-1 to TRBJ1-2, with D perhaps TRBD1 (5 bases). The CDR3 bases are TGTGCCAGCAGCACCCTGGGGCAGGGCTATGGCTACACCTTC. Residues: CASSTLGQGYGYTF.